These 23 T cell receptor beta chains were sequenced from one sample in a study of cytomegalovirus exposure and HLA in healthy donors. PCR used 60 Vbeta primers and 13 Jbeta primers. Profiled with immunoSEQ multiplex PCR; TCRdb holds only in-frame clones, not every one. Among about 130,000 clones, approximately 80% were seen once, and the ten largest hold about 0.71%. The sequenced sample consisted of PBMCs. The receptors stem from a man aged 18 to 30 in good health and CMV-seronegative.

The chain combines TRBV4-1 with TRBJ2-7, with D perhaps TRBD2 (5 bases). V gave up 1 base and J gave up 3 bases, with 7 bases separating them. The CDR3 runs to 13 residues. In germline, CDR1 is MGHRA, CDR2 YSYEKL. CDR3 sequence: CASSQAGDYEQYF. DNA of the CDR3: TGCGCCAGCAGCCAAGCCGGGGACTACGAGCAGTACTTC.

The chain has TRBV10-3 and TRBJ2-1, with 7 bases fitting TRBD2. The V gene's germline CDR1 is ENHRY and CDR2 SYGVKD. CDR3 length: 18 amino acids. Losses at the gene ends were 2 bases for V and 0 bases for J; bases not matched to a gene: 10. CDR3 nucleotide sequence: TGTGCCATCAGTGAGCCTGGGGAGGGCATAAGCTCCTACAATGAGCAGTTCTTC. Translated: CAISEPGEGISSYNEQFF.

The rearrangement links TRBV5-4 to TRBJ1-1; D is perhaps TRBD1 (6 bases). Germline V lookup: CDR1 SGHNT, CDR2 YYREEE (reference sequence). The V gene lost 4 bases and the J gene lost 6 bases, with 28 bases spanning the gap. The CDR3 runs 18 residues. The CDR3 is CASSPGAGAVFRTPEAFF. DNA of the CDR3: TGTGCCAGCAGCCCCGGGGCAGGGGCTGTCTTCCGGACGCCTGAAGCTTTCTTT.

This chain links TRBV28 with TRBJ2-7; 7 bases agree with TRBD1. Germline V gives CDR1 MDHEN, CDR2 SYDVKM. The CDR3 sequence is 14 residues long. V dropped 5 bases and J dropped 2; count of bases not matched to a gene: 6. The CDR3 DNA is TGTGCCAGCAGTCTCCGACAGGGAGCCTACGAGCAGTACTTC. This encodes CASSLRQGAYEQYF. Variable domain in full (rest from reference TRBV28 and TRBJ2-7): DVKVTQSSRYLVKRTGEKVFLECVQDMDHENMFWYRQDPGLGLRLIYFSYDVKMKEKGDIPEGYSVSREKKERFSLILESASTNQTSMYLCASSLRQGAYEQYFGPGTRLTVT.

The V gene is TRBV15, the J gene TRBJ1-2; 9 positions agree with TRBD1. V shed 1 base and J 3 bases; nucleotides not matched to a gene: 3. Germline V gives CDR1 LNHNV, CDR2 YYDKDF (reference sequence). This CDR3 region has 15 residues. CDR3 DNA: TGTGCCACCAGCAGAGGGGGGACAGGGCACTATGGCTACACCTTC. Translation gives CATSRGGTGHYGYTF.

The chain employs TRBV11-2 and TRBJ2-3, with 8 bases matching TRBD2. Germline lookup yields CDR1 SGHAT and CDR2 FQNNGV. V lost 5 bases, J lost 6 bases, and 4 bases stayed unmatched. The CDR3 runs to 13 residues. The CDR3 DNA sequence: TGTGCCAGCAGCCAAGCGGGGGTGGATACGCAGTATTTT. Its translation is CASSQAGVDTQYF.

The chain carries TRBV28 and TRBJ1-1, with TRBD1 matching 8 bases. This CDR3 is built from 17 residues. Trimming cost V 10 bases and J 1 base; bases outside gene matches: 17. Germline-derived CDR1 and CDR2 are MDHEN and SYDVKM. The CDR3 region is CAITRIRTGQGNTEAFF. CDR3 sequence (DNA): TGTGCCATCACTCGAATTCGGACAGGGCAGGGGAACACTGAAGCTTTCTTT.

This chain uses TRBV5-4 with TRBJ1-2; the D gene is possibly TRBD1 (5 bases). V shed 0 bases and J shed 2 bases, with 11 bases lying between them. The CDR3 is 15 residues long. The germline V gene has CDR1 SGHNT and CDR2 YYREEE (reference sequence). The chain's CDR3 is CASSLEAGLNYGYTF. The CDR3 DNA is TGTGCCAGCAGCTTGGAAGCAGGGTTAAACTATGGCTACACCTTC.

The chain combines TRBV4-3 with TRBJ2-4; TRBD2 matches at 7 bases. The CDR3 spans 13 residues. Losses at the gene ends were 1 base for V and 12 bases for J; bases not matched to a gene: 6. Germline CDR1 and CDR2: LGHNA and YSLEER. CDR3 DNA: TGCGCCAGCAGCCAAGTCCGGGGGAGGGGTCAGTACTTC. Protein: CASSQVRGRGQYF.

The chain uses TRBV4-3 and TRBJ1-1; D is possibly TRBD1 (6 bases). Germline CDR1 LGHNA, CDR2 YSLEER. CDR3 length equals 16 residues. V dropped 1 base and J dropped 5 bases, with 17 bases sitting between them. CDR3 protein: CASSQAPAPRGTEAFF. CDR3 bases: TGCGCCAGCAGCCAAGCCCCGGCCCCGAGGGGGACTGAAGCTTTCTTT.

V and J are TRBV6-5 and TRBJ1-2; D unclear. CDR1 and CDR2 from the germline V gene are MNHEY and SVGAGI. The CDR3 contains 12 residues. The V gene lost 4 bases and the J gene lost 7 bases, with 10 bases spanning the gap. CDR3 sequence: CASSSFTGGYTF. CDR3 DNA: TGTGCCAGCAGTTCTTTCACGGGTGGCTACACCTTC.

The chain has TRBV7-2 and TRBJ1-1, with no clear D. V was cut by 9 bases and J by 4 bases, with 12 bases left in between. CDR1 is SGHTA and CDR2 is FQGNSA in the germline V gene. The CDR3 has 12 residues. CDR3 region: CASRPTGTEAFF. CDR3 in DNA: TGTGCCAGTCGTCCGACGGGCACTGAAGCTTTCTTT.

The chain employs TRBV7-3 and TRBJ1-2, with D perhaps matching TRBD1 (6 bases). The CDR3 contains 17 residues. V was clipped by 3 bases and J by 4 bases, with 21 bases between them. Germline V CDR1 and CDR2: SGHTA, FQGTGA. Written as DNA, the CDR3 is TGTGCCAGCAGCTTGACGCGAACAGGGCTAACTATCTATGGCTACACCTTC. This codes for CASSLTRTGLTIYGYTF.

The V and J genes are TRBV7-9 and TRBJ1-2; 8 bases fit TRBD1. The CDR3 runs to 12 residues. V dropped 6 bases and J dropped 8; count of bases not matched to a gene: 5. CDR1 is SEHNR, CDR2 FQNEAQ, per germline (reference sequence). DNA for the CDR3: TGTGCCAGCAGTCAGGACAGGGAAGGCTACACCTTC. Translated, it gives CASSQDREGYTF.

The chain is built from TRBV25-1 and TRBJ1-2; the D gene is possibly TRBD1 (5 bases). Germline V gene lookup returns CDR1 MGHDK and CDR2 SYGVNS. V was trimmed by 2 bases and J by 4 bases, leaving 11 bases between them. This CDR3 region has 14 residues. CDR3 in DNA: TGTGCCAGCAGTGAAACAGGATACGGCTATGGCTACACCTTC. Translating gives CASSETGYGYGYTF.

The chain combines TRBV6-1 with TRBJ2-1; no clear D gene. The CDR3 extends over 12 amino acids. The V end was cut by 8 bases, the J end by 3 bases, with 8 bases between. Germline V gene data show CDR1 as MNHNS and CDR2 as SASEGT. The CDR3 spells CASDGDYNEQFF. The CDR3 DNA follows: TGTGCCAGCGACGGAGACTACAATGAGCAGTTCTTC.

CDR3 residues: CASRPMVNTDTQYF. CDR3 nucleotides: TGTGCCAGCAGGCCTATGGTCAACACAGATACGCAGTATTTT. The gene calls are TRBV7-2 and TRBJ2-3, with D hard to call. The CDR3 loop spans 14 amino acids. Germline CDR1 and CDR2: SGHTA and FQGNSA. Trimming took 6 bases from V and 2 from J, leaving 12 bases between them. The full variable domain, completed using reference TRBV7-2 and TRBJ2-3, is GAGVSQSPSNKVTEKGKDVELRCDPISGHTALYWYRQSLGQGLEFLIYFQGNSAPDKSGLPSDRFSAERTGGSVSTLTIQRTQQEDSAVYLCASRPMVNTDTQYFGPGTRLTVL.

The table lists this clone with a few counts. The CDR3 coding sequence is TGCGCCAGCAGCTTTGGACACCTTAACACTGAAGCTTTCTTT. As protein: CASSFGHLNTEAFF. The chain carries TRBV5-1 and TRBJ1-1, with a weak D call TRBD1 (5 bases). The CDR3 is made up of 14 amino acids. Germline V gives CDR1 SGHRS, CDR2 YFSETQ. Trimming left V 2 bases short and J 2 bases short, with 10 bases between.

This chain links TRBV6-5 with TRBJ1-2; D is unresolved. V lost 5 bases to trimming and J lost 6 bases, with 19 bases between them. Germline lookup yields CDR1 MNHEY and CDR2 SVGAGI. The CDR3 is made up of 15 amino acids. CDR3 residues: CASSPENYYNHGYTF. Here the CDR3 DNA reads TGTGCCAGCAGTCCTGAGAACTACTACAACCATGGCTACACCTTC.

The rearrangement joins TRBV27 to TRBJ2-7, with 7 bases matching TRBD1. Trimming cost V 6 bases and J 6 bases; bases outside gene matches: 5. The CDR3 contains 12 residues. Looked up from germline, CDR1 is MNHEY and CDR2 is SMNVEV (reference sequence). As DNA, the CDR3 is TGTGCCAGCAGCCGACAGGGAAGCGAGCAGTACTTC. Translating it yields CASSRQGSEQYF.

This sequence joins TRBV9 and TRBJ1-4; D not certain. The CDR3 consists of 15 residues. Germline V gives CDR1 SGDLS, CDR2 YYNGEE. V was clipped by 4 bases and J by 3 bases, with 13 bases between them. CDR3 nucleotides: TGTGCCAGCAGCTCATTCTTGCAGGCTAATGAAAAACTGTTTTTT. Its protein product is CASSSFLQANEKLFF. The whole variable domain, filled in from reference TRBV9 and TRBJ1-4, reads DSGVTQTPKHLITATGQRVTLRCSPRSGDLSVYWYQQSLDQGLQFLIQYYNGEERAKGNILERFSAQQFPDLHSELNLSSLELGDSALYFCASSSFLQANEKLFFGSGTQLSVL.

This clone has a handful of counts. V gene TRBV7-2 combines with J gene TRBJ2-3; possibly TRBD1 for D (5 bases). The germline V gene has CDR1 SGHTA and CDR2 FQGNSA. This CDR3 contains 14 residues. Trimming stripped 4 bases from V and 1 base from J, with 9 bases between. CDR3 sequence reads: CASSSTRGTDTQYF. The DNA of the CDR3 is TGTGCCAGCAGCTCTACCAGGGGCACAGATACGCAGTATTTT.

The CDR3 DNA reads as TGTGCCAGCAGTTTATGGGGTGGGCAGGGGTACAGCTCCTATAATTCACCCCTCCACTTT. Its protein product is CASSLWGGQGYSSYNSPLHF. The rearrangement joins TRBV27 to TRBJ1-6; possible D gene TRBD1, 6 bases. There are 20 residues in the CDR3. Germline V CDR1 and CDR2: MNHEY, SMNVEV (reference sequence). V was clipped by 1 base and J by 0 bases, with 19 bases between them.